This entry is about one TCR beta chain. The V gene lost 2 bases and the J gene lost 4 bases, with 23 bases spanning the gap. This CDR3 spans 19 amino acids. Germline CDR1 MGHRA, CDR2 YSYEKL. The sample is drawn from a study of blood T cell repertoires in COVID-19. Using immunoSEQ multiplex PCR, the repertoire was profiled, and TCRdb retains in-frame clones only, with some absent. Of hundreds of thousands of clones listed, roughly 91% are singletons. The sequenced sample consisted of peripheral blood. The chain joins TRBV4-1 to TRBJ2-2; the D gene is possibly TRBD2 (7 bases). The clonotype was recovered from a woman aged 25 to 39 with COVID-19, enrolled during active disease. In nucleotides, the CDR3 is TGCGCCAGCAGCCAATTGTCTGCGGGGGCCGTAGGGGGCACCGGGGAGCTGTTTTTT. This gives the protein CASSQLSAGAVGGTGELFF.